Listed below are T cell receptor beta chains from one sample, sequenced in a study of control samples from healthy donors and cancer patients. Using immunoSEQ multiplex PCR, the repertoire was profiled, and TCRdb retains in-frame clones only, with some absent. The profile shows some 150,000 clones, about 93% of them singletons. The sample was blood. These receptors all come from a woman aged 60-75 years in good health. Both conserved end residues are part of each CDR3. A D gene is named only where the DNA matches it firmly. Rows may omit the clone size; those that give it use once, few, many or a size class.

>TRBV19|NA|TRBD1|TRBJ2-2
TGTGCCAGTAGTCGACAGGGGACCACCGGGGAGCTGTTTTTT
CASSRQGTTGELFF
>TRBV10-3|once|TRBD1|TRBJ1-2
TGTGCCATCAGTCAGACAGGGGGGTCGGCAGCTAACTATGGCTACACCTTC
CAISQTGGSAANYGYTF
>TRBV2|NA|TRBD1|TRBJ1-5
TGTGCCAGCAGTGAAAATGTGGGGGGCGGGGGACAGGGGACCCAGCCCCAGCATTTT
CASSENVGGGGQGTQPQHF
>TRBV9|NA|NA|TRBJ2-5
TGTGCCAGCAGCGGCGAGAGAGTCGGGATGAGGGGAGAGACCCAGTACTTC
CASSGERVGMRGETQYF
>TRBV9|once|NA|TRBJ1-2
TGTGCCAGCAGCGTAGGGGGGGACTATGGCTACACCTTC
CASSVGGDYGYTF
>TRBV5-4|NA|NA|TRBJ2-2
TGTGCCAGCAGCTTTGGGGGGCGCCTAAACACCGGGGAGCTGTTTTTT
CASSFGGRLNTGELFF
>TRBV7-6|NA|TRBD1|TRBJ1-3
TGTGCCAGCAGCTCTAGACAGGGGGAAAACACCATATATTTT
CASSSRQGENTIYF
>TRBV7-2|NA|NA|TRBJ1-5
TGTGCCAGCAGCTCATACATAGCTGATCAGCCCCAGCATTTT
CASSSYIADQPQHF
>TRBV27|NA|TRBD1|TRBJ1-4
TGTGCCAGCAGTTTGACAGGGTGGGGAGAAAAACTGTTTTTT
CASSLTGWGEKLFF
>TRBV6-2/TRBV6-3|NA|NA|TRBJ1-2
TGTGCCAGCGGTTGGGTATCGTATGGCTACACCTTC
CASGWVSYGYTF
>TRBV7-9|NA|NA|TRBJ1-6
TGTGCCAGCAGCTTAGCAGGAATGAATTCACCCCTCCACTTT
CASSLAGMNSPLHF
>TRBV5-1|NA|NA|TRBJ2-2
TGCGCCAGCAGGCACAGGCGGGACACCGGGGAGCTGTTTTTT
CASRHRRDTGELFF
>TRBV9|NA|NA|TRBJ2-3
TGTGCCAGCAGCGTAGACCGGTTGGGGGGCGCGGGCACAGATACGCAGTATTTT
CASSVDRLGGAGTDTQYF
>TRBV6-2/TRBV6-3|once|TRBD1|TRBJ2-5
TGTGCCAGCAGTTACGGGGACAGAAATAAAGAGACCCAGTACTTC
CASSYGDRNKETQYF
>TRBV27|NA|TRBD1|TRBJ1-2
TGTGCCAGCAGTGGGCAAAACACAGGGGCCAGGAGTGGTGGCTACACCTTC
CASSGQNTGARSGGYTF
>TRBV7-2|NA|TRBD2|TRBJ2-7
TGTGCCAGCAGCTTCACGGTGGGCGGGGGGTCTTCTGGAGAGCAGTACTTC
CASSFTVGGGSSGEQYF
>TRBV7-4|NA|NA|TRBJ1-5
TGTGCCAGCAGCCTCCCCCCCCAGGGTGGATATCAGCCCCAGCATTTT
CASSLPPQGGYQPQHF
>TRBV6-5|NA|NA|TRBJ1-1
TGTGCCAGCAGTTACTCGCCCAGGGTGGACACTGAAGCTTTCTTT
CASSYSPRVDTEAFF
>TRBV6-4|NA|NA|TRBJ2-7
TGTGCCAGCAGTGCCCCACCCTCCGGGACATGTGCAGTTCCGTCCCACGAGCAGTACTTC
CASSAPPSGTCAVPSHEQYF
>TRBV27|NA|TRBD1|TRBJ2-7
TGTGCCAGCAGTTTCTTCACCGGGACAGGGATAGGAGCGGAATACGAGCAGTACTTC
CASSFFTGTGIGAEYEQYF
>TRBV12-5|NA|TRBD1|TRBJ1-5
TGTGCTAGTGGCCTGACAGGGACTAAAAATCAGCCCCAGCATTTT
CASGLTGTKNQPQHF
>TRBV13|NA|NA|TRBJ1-2
TGTGCCAGCAGCTTAGGCCCACAGAACTATGGCTACACCTTC
CASSLGPQNYGYTF
>TRBV7-9|NA|NA|TRBJ1-1
TGTGCCAGCAGCTCGATGGGCAGTAGAAACACTGAAGCTTTCTTT
CASSSMGSRNTEAFF
>TRBV7-9|NA|TRBD1|TRBJ2-7
TGTGCCAGCAGCCCTGACGGTTGGGACAGGGCATACGAGCAGTACTTC
CASSPDGWDRAYEQYF
>TRBV5-1|NA|TRBD2|TRBJ2-5
TGCGCCAGCAGCGCGGGACTAGCGGGGGGAAGTGAGACCCAGTACTTC
CASSAGLAGGSETQYF
>TRBV30|NA|NA|TRBJ1-5
TGTGCCTGGAGTGTCGGTAGCAATCAGCCCCAGCATTTT
CAWSVGSNQPQHF
>TRBV6-5|NA|TRBD2|TRBJ2-1
TGTGCCAGCACCCCTAGCGGGGTCTCCTACAATGAGCAGTTCTTC
CASTPSGVSYNEQFF
>TRBV25-1|NA|NA|TRBJ2-2
TGTGCCAGCAGTGAGTTGTTGTCGGTGGGGCAGGGCACCGGGGAGCTGTTTTTT
CASSELLSVGQGTGELFF
>TRBV7-2|NA|TRBD2|TRBJ2-1
TGTGCCAGCAGCTTAGAGCCGGGGGGCTCCTACAATGAGCAGTTCTTC
CASSLEPGGSYNEQFF
>TRBV10-3|once|NA|TRBJ1-5
TGTGCCATCAGTGATGCCTTGCCCCAGCCCCAGCATTTT
CAISDALPQPQHF
>TRBV7-9|once|NA|TRBJ1-3
TGTGCCAGCAGCACTGCACAGGGCTCTGGAAACACCATATATTTT
CASSTAQGSGNTIYF
>TRBV5-4|NA|NA|TRBJ2-1
TGTGCCAGCACCCTGGATGGGGGGGGCCGGGACAATGAGCAGTTCTTC
CASTLDGGGRDNEQFF
>TRBV4-3|NA|TRBD1|TRBJ1-4
TGCGCCAGCAGCCATAGACAGGGAGGTGAAAAACTGTTTTTT
CASSHRQGGEKLFF
>TRBV2|NA|NA|TRBJ1-6
TGTGCCAGCAGTGGACCTTCACCCCTCCACTTT
CASSGPSPLHF
>TRBV4-1|NA|NA|TRBJ1-4
TGCGCCAGCAGCCAAGATGGGTGGGGCAGGGTACCTAATGAAAAACTGTTTTTT
CASSQDGWGRVPNEKLFF
>TRBV5-6|NA|TRBD1|TRBJ2-7
TGTGCCAGCAGCGCCGGGACAGACTCCTACGAGCAGTACTTC
CASSAGTDSYEQYF
>TRBV7-9|NA|NA|TRBJ1-6
TGTGCCAGCAGCTTATTGGAGAGGGGTTCCAATAATTCACCCCTCCACTTT
CASSLLERGSNNSPLHF
>TRBV6-2/TRBV6-3|NA|NA|TRBJ1-1
TGTGCCAGCAGTTACGATAGGAGCGCTGAAGCTTTCTTT
CASSYDRSAEAFF
>TRBV30|NA|TRBD1|TRBJ1-1
TGTGCCTGGAGGGACAAGGACAGGGGGATGTTAAATACTGAAGCTTTCTTT
CAWRDKDRGMLNTEAFF
>TRBV9|NA|TRBD2|TRBJ2-3
TGTGCCAGCAGCGTAGCTACCCTCAACCCTTCTAGCGGGGGGGTCACAGATACGCAGTATTTT
CASSVATLNPSSGGVTDTQYF
>TRBV18|NA|NA|TRBJ2-2
TGTGCCAGCTCACTCCACGATCTGTGGGATGGGGCCGGGGAGCTGTTTTTT
CASSLHDLWDGAGELFF
>TRBV27|NA|TRBD1|TRBJ2-7
TGTGCCAGCAGTTATGGACAGGCTAACTACGAGCAGTACTTC
CASSYGQANYEQYF
>TRBV9|NA|TRBD2|TRBJ2-7
TGTGCCAGCAGCGCGACTAGCGGGGGGACCTACGAGCAGTACTTC
CASSATSGGTYEQYF